This T cell receptor (beta chain) comes out of a study of blood T cell repertoires in COVID-19. Across the study: T cells, B-cell-depleted T cells, or PBMCs provided the cDNA or gDNA that served as material.

Per the authors' pipeline: Counts of nucleated cells, estimated from reference gene primer amplification, were obtained. Sequencing used immunoSEQ multiplex PCR; TCRdb keeps in-frame clones, though not all of them. Clone size and the V and J calls come from that table; the DNA yielded D and trimming. This sample yields 140,000 or so clones, of which roughly 79% are seen a single time; 1.9% belongs to the top ten. Looked up from germline, CDR1 is MDHEN and CDR2 is SYDVKM. This CDR3 is built from 15 residues. The V segment lost 9 bases and the J segment 7 bases; nucleotides outside the gene matches: 12.

Sequenced: peripheral blood. The receptor's source is a woman in her sixties or seventies with acute or convalescent COVID-19. The rearrangement uses TRBV28 and TRBJ2-2; 9 bases fit TRBD1. Here the CDR3 reads CASSFLQGAGGELFF. CDR3 nucleotide sequence: TGTGCCAGTTCTTTCTTACAGGGGGCCGGCGGGGAGCTGTTTTTT.